A single count supports the clone carrying this TCR beta chain. Sequenced by immunoSEQ multiplex PCR; TCRdb stores in-frame clones only, minus some. This table holds 2 million to 2.5 million clones, just over 90% found once. The data were taken from a study of shared clonotypes between healthy human individuals. Study-wide context: The plates for each donor numbered three CD4 naive, three CD4 memory, two CD8 naive and one CD8 memory.

The CDR3 runs 15 residues. With 3 bases removed from V and 4 bases from J, the gap between germline ends came to 18 bases. Germline V gene sequence: CDR1 GTSNPN, CDR2 SVGIG (reference sequence). This chain uses TRBV30 with TRBJ1-1; D call uncertain. Sequenced input: naive CD4+ T cells from PBMCs. The subset is: CD45RA+ positively selected. This TCR was recovered from a man between 18 and 29 years old in good health. Some clones in this sample may be carry-over from other donors' samples. The CDR3 DNA reads TGTGCCTGGAGGGAAGACGGCAGAAGCGGCACTGAAGCTTTCTTT. Amino acid sequence: CAWREDGRSGTEAFF. The whole variable domain, remainder taken from reference TRBV30 and TRBJ1-1, is SQTIHQWPATLVQPVGSPLSLECTVEGTSNPNLYWYRQAAGRGLQLLFYSVGIGQISSEVPQNLSASRPQDRQFILSSKKLLLSDSGFYLCAWREDGRSGTEAFFGQGTRLTVV.